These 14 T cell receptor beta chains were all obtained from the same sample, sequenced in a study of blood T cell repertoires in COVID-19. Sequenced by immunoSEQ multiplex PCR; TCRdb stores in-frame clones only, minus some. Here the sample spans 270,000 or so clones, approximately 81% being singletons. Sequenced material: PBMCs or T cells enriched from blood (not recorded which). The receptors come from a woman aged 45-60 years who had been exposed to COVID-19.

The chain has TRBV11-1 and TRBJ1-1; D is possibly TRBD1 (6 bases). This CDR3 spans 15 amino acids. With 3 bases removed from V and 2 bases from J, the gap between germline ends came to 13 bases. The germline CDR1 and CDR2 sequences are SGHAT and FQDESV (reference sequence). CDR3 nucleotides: TGTGCCAGCAGCTTCCACAGGGTGCCAAACACTGAAGCTTTCTTT. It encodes CASSFHRVPNTEAFF.

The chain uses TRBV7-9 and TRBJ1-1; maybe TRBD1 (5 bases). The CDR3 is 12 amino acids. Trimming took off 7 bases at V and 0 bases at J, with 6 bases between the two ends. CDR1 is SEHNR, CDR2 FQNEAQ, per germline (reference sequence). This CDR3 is CASKGLNTEAFF. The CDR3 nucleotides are TGTGCCAGCAAGGGGCTGAACACTGAAGCTTTCTTT.

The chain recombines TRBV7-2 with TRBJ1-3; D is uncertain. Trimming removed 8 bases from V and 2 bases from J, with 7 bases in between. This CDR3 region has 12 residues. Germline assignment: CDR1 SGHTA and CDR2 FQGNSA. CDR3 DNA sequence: TGTGCCAGCTCCCATGCTGGAAACACCATATATTTT. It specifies CASSHAGNTIYF. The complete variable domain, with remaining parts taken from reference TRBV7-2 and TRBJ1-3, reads GAGVSQSPSNKVTEKGKDVELRCDPISGHTALYWYRQSLGQGLEFLIYFQGNSAPDKSGLPSDRFSAERTGGSVSTLTIQRTQQEDSAVYLCASSHAGNTIYFGEGSWLTVV.

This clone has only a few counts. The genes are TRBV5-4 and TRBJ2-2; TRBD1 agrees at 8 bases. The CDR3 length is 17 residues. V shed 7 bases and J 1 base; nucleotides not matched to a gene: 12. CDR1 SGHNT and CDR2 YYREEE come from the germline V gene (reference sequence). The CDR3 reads CASSGLGGQENTGELFF. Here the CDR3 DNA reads TGTGCCAGCTCCGGCCTAGGGGGACAGGAGAACACCGGGGAGCTGTTTTTT.

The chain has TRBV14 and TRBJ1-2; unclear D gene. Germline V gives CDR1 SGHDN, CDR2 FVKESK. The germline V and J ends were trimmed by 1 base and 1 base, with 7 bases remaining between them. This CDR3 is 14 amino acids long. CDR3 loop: CASSQVGNNYGYTF. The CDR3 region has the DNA TGTGCCAGCAGCCAAGTGGGCAATAACTATGGCTACACCTTC.

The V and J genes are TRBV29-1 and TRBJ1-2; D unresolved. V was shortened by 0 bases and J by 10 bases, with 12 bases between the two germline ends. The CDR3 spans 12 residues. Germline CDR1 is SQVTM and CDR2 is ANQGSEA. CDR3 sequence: CSVEEVPLDYTF. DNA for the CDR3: TGCAGCGTTGAAGAAGTCCCTCTAGACTACACCTTC.

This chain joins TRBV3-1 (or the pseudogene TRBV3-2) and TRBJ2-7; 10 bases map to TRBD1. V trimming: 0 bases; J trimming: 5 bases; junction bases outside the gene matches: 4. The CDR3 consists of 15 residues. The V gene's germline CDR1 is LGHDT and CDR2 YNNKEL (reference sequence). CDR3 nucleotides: TGTGCCAGCAGCCAAGAGACAGGGGGCTTGGACGAGCAGTACTTC. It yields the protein CASSQETGGLDEQYF.

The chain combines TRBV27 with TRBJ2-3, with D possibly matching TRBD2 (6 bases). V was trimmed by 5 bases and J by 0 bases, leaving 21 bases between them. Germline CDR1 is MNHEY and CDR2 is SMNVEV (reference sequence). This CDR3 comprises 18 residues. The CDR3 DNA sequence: TGTGCCAGCAGTCCACCAAGTAGGAGGGGCCAGAGCACAGATACGCAGTATTTT. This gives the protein CASSPPSRRGQSTDTQYF.

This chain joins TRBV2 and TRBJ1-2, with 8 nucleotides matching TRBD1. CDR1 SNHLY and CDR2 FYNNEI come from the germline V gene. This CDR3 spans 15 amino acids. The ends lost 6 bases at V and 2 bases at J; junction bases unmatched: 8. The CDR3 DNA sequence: TGTGCCAGCAGGACAGGGGCTTGGGCCAACTATGGCTACACCTTC. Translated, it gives CASRTGAWANYGYTF.

CDR3 region: CAWSVRLEETQYF. In DNA, the CDR3 is TGTGCCTGGAGTGTACGACTAGAAGAGACCCAGTACTTC. The chain has TRBV30 and TRBJ2-5, with D possibly TRBD2 on 6 matching bases. The V end lost 0 bases, the J end lost 3 bases, and 8 bases lay between the germline ends. The CDR3 sequence is 13 residues long. Germline CDR1 GTSNPN, CDR2 SVGIG (reference sequence).

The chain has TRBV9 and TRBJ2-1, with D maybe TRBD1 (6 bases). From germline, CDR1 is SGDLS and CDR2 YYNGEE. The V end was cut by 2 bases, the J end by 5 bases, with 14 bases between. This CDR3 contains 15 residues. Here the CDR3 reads CASSVDRTQNNEQFF. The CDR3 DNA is TGTGCCAGCAGCGTCGACAGGACCCAGAACAATGAGCAGTTCTTC.

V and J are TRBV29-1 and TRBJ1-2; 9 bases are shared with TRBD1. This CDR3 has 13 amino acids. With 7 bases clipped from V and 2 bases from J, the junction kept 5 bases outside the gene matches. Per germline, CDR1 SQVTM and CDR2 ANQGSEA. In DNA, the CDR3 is TGCAGCGCTGGGGACAGGGCAAACTATGGCTACACCTTC. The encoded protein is CSAGDRANYGYTF.

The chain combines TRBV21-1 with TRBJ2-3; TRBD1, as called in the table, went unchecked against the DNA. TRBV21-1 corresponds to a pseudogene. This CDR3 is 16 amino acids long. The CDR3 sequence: CASSKEDRDVPDTQYF. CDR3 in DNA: TGTGCCAGCAGCAAAGAGGACAGGGACGTCCCAGATACGCAGTATTTT.

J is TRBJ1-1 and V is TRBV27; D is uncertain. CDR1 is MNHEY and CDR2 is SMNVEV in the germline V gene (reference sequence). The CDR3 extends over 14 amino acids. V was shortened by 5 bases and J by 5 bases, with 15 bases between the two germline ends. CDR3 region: CASSPILGWTEAFF. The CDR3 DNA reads TGTGCCAGCAGTCCGATTCTAGGATGGACTGAAGCTTTCTTT.